This is a list of T cell receptor beta chains from one sample in a study of post-analysis software for immune sequencing data. TCRdb called the PCR reads again in MiXCR, with one record for every CDR3 protein. The data contain hundreds of thousands of distinct CDR3 sequences, roughly 58% of them singletons. The specimen was blood. The receptors were sampled from a girl between 10 and 17 years old with multiple sclerosis. Each CDR3 is given with its conserved first and last residue. A D gene is named only where the DNA matches it firmly. Size is omitted from some rows. Given values are once, few, many or a class for expanded clones.

J gene: TRBJ2-7
clone size: few
V gene: TRBV5-6
D gene: -
CDR3 DNA: TGTGCCAGCAGCTTGATGGGAGGGGGCTCCTACGAGCAGTACTTC
CDR3 protein: CASSLMGGGSYEQYF

J gene: TRBJ2-2
clone size: once
V gene: TRBV12-3/TRBV12-4
D gene: TRBD1
CDR3 DNA: TGTGCCAGCAGCTACAGGGGGCCTGTCACCGGGGAGCTGTTTTTT
CDR3 protein: CASSYRGPVTGELFF

J gene: TRBJ2-7
clone size: -
V gene: TRBV12-3/TRBV12-4
D gene: -
CDR3 DNA: TGTGCCAGCAGTCCCCCGGGATCCCTCTCCTACGAGCAGTACTTC
CDR3 protein: CASSPPGSLSYEQYF

J gene: TRBJ1-5
clone size: -
V gene: TRBV7-2
D gene: -
CDR3 DNA: TGTGTCAGCAGCTTAGGAGCGGGGGTGAGCAATCAGCCCCAGCATTTT
CDR3 protein: CVSSLGAGVSNQPQHF

J gene: TRBJ2-1
clone size: -
V gene: TRBV12-3/TRBV12-4
D gene: TRBD2
CDR3 DNA: TGTGCCAGCAGTGGAGGGACTAGCGAACCTGACAATGAGCAGTTCTTC
CDR3 protein: CASSGGTSEPDNEQFF

J gene: TRBJ2-1
clone size: many
V gene: TRBV12-3/TRBV12-4
D gene: -
CDR3 DNA: TGTGCCAGCAGTTTAGTCCATGAGCAGTTCTTC
CDR3 protein: CASSLVHEQFF

J gene: TRBJ2-1
clone size: few
V gene: TRBV29-1
D gene: TRBD2
CDR3 DNA: TGCAGCGTCGGCCCCGCGAGGACTAGCAATTCCTATGAGCAGTTCTTC
CDR3 protein: CSVGPARTSNSYEQFF

J gene: TRBJ2-1
clone size: -
V gene: TRBV12-3/TRBV12-4
D gene: TRBD2
CDR3 DNA: TGTGTCAGCAGTACAACGACCGGGAGGCTGTCCTACAATGAGCAGTTCTTC
CDR3 protein: CVSSTTTGRLSYNEQFF

J gene: TRBJ2-4
clone size: -
V gene: TRBV6-1
D gene: TRBD1
CDR3 DNA: TGTGCCAGCAGTGAAGACGAGGGACAGGGCCTTGACATTCAGTACTTC
CDR3 protein: CASSEDEGQGLDIQYF

J gene: TRBJ2-5
clone size: -
V gene: TRBV6-5
D gene: -
CDR3 DNA: TGTGCCAGCAGCGGGGCCCTCCCTCCCGAAGAGACCCAGTACTTC
CDR3 protein: CASSGALPPEETQYF

J gene: TRBJ2-5
clone size: -
V gene: TRBV4-1
D gene: TRBD2
CDR3 DNA: TGCGCCAGCAGCCAAGAAGTAAGCGGGGGGACGGAGACCCAGTACTTC
CDR3 protein: CASSQEVSGGTETQYF

J gene: TRBJ1-1
clone size: -
V gene: TRBV12-3/TRBV12-4
D gene: -
CDR3 DNA: TGTGCCAGCAGTTTCTCGGGGGCTCCTGAAGCTTTCTTT
CDR3 protein: CASSFSGAPEAFF

J gene: TRBJ1-2
clone size: -
V gene: TRBV7-2
D gene: TRBD1
CDR3 DNA: TGTGCCAGCAGCGGACAGGCGGTCTCTGGCTACACCTTC
CDR3 protein: CASSGQAVSGYTF

J gene: TRBJ1-1
clone size: -
V gene: TRBV15
D gene: TRBD1
CDR3 DNA: TGTGCCACCAACTTAGACAGGGGGCGGACTGAAGCTTTCTTT
CDR3 protein: CATNLDRGRTEAFF

J gene: TRBJ1-4
clone size: -
V gene: TRBV7-8
D gene: -
CDR3 DNA: TGTGCCAGCAGAGAGGGACGGTGGGGTGAAAAACTGTTTTTT
CDR3 protein: CASREGRWGEKLFF

J gene: TRBJ2-3
clone size: -
V gene: TRBV24-1
D gene: TRBD2
CDR3 DNA: TGTGCCACCAGTGACCCTCGTTGGACCAGCGGGAGCCGGATAGATACGCAGTATTTT
CDR3 protein: CATSDPRWTSGSRIDTQYF

J gene: TRBJ2-7
clone size: -
V gene: TRBV2
D gene: -
CDR3 DNA: TGTGCCAGCAGTGCATCGACGAACGAGCAGTACTTC
CDR3 protein: CASSASTNEQYF

J gene: TRBJ2-5
clone size: -
V gene: TRBV20-1
D gene: -
CDR3 DNA: TGCAGTGCTAGAGATCGAGGAACAGGGGTGCGGGAGACCCGGTACTTC
CDR3 protein: CSARDRGTGVRETRYF

J gene: TRBJ2-7
clone size: -
V gene: TRBV5-1
D gene: -
CDR3 DNA: TGCGCCAGCAGCACCCAGGGGAGCTCCTACAATGAGCAGTACTTC
CDR3 protein: CASSTQGSSYNEQYF

J gene: TRBJ2-5
clone size: -
V gene: TRBV5-1
D gene: -
CDR3 DNA: TGCGCCAGCAGCTTTGGGGGGACACAAGAGACCCAGTACTTC
CDR3 protein: CASSFGGTQETQYF

J gene: TRBJ2-5
clone size: -
V gene: TRBV5-1
D gene: -
CDR3 DNA: TGCGCCAGCAGCTTGCGGGGACTCGTAAAAGAGACCCAGTACTTC
CDR3 protein: CASSLRGLVKETQYF

J gene: TRBJ1-4
clone size: -
V gene: TRBV6-1
D gene: -
CDR3 DNA: TGTGCCAGCAGTGAAGGGCAGACCTTAAATGAAAAACTGTTTTTT
CDR3 protein: CASSEGQTLNEKLFF

J gene: TRBJ1-5
clone size: -
V gene: TRBV28
D gene: -
CDR3 DNA: TGTGCCAGCAGTTTATTGCATCAGCCCCAGCATTTT
CDR3 protein: CASSLLHQPQHF

J gene: TRBJ2-1
clone size: few
V gene: TRBV29-1
D gene: TRBD2
CDR3 DNA: TGCAGCGTTGATGGAGCGGGAGTAGAGAATGAGCAGTTCTTC
CDR3 protein: CSVDGAGVENEQFF

J gene: TRBJ1-4
clone size: few
V gene: TRBV4-1
D gene: TRBD1
CDR3 DNA: TGCGCCAGCAGACAGAGACAGGGGGCGGAAAAACTGTTTTTT
CDR3 protein: CASRQRQGAEKLFF

J gene: TRBJ2-7
clone size: -
V gene: TRBV2
D gene: TRBD2
CDR3 DNA: TGTGCCAGCAGTGAAATGGGAGGGCCGGCCTACGAGCAGTACTTC
CDR3 protein: CASSEMGGPAYEQYF

J gene: TRBJ2-1
clone size: -
V gene: TRBV6-2/TRBV6-3
D gene: TRBD2
CDR3 DNA: TGTGCCAGCGCTGTCCCGGGACTAGCTAGCGACAATGAGCAGTTCTTC
CDR3 protein: CASAVPGLASDNEQFF

J gene: TRBJ2-7
clone size: -
V gene: TRBV30
D gene: TRBD1
CDR3 DNA: TGTGCCTGGAGTCGACAGGGCATCTACGAGCAGTACTTC
CDR3 protein: CAWSRQGIYEQYF

J gene: TRBJ1-1
clone size: -
V gene: TRBV25-1
D gene: -
CDR3 DNA: TGTGCCAGCAGTGAATTCTCGAGGCCAAACACTGAAGCTTTCTTT
CDR3 protein: CASSEFSRPNTEAFF

J gene: TRBJ1-2
clone size: once
V gene: TRBV6-1
D gene: -
CDR3 DNA: TGTGCCAGCTCCCCAGGCGATCTCTCAACCGGTCGGGGCTACACCTTC
CDR3 protein: CASSPGDLSTGRGYTF

J gene: TRBJ1-2
clone size: -
V gene: TRBV29-1
D gene: TRBD1
CDR3 DNA: TGCAGCGTCGGAGAACGACAGGGTTCGTATGGCTACACCTTC
CDR3 protein: CSVGERQGSYGYTF

J gene: TRBJ2-6
clone size: few
V gene: TRBV6-4
D gene: -
CDR3 DNA: TGTGCCAGCAGTGAAAAGGGCTCTGGGGCCAACGTCCTGACTTTC
CDR3 protein: CASSEKGSGANVLTF

J gene: TRBJ1-1
clone size: -
V gene: TRBV4-1
D gene: TRBD1
CDR3 DNA: TGCGCCAGCAGCCACAGACCGGGACAGGGAGGGACTGAAGCTTTCTTT
CDR3 protein: CASSHRPGQGGTEAFF

J gene: TRBJ2-7
clone size: -
V gene: TRBV9
D gene: -
CDR3 DNA: TGTGCCAGCAGCCCAATCCTCTCAGCCTACGAGCAGTACTTC
CDR3 protein: CASSPILSAYEQYF

J gene: TRBJ2-7
clone size: few
V gene: TRBV7-9
D gene: TRBD2
CDR3 DNA: TGTGCCAGCAGCCGAGGGACTAGCGATTACTACGAGCAGTACTTC
CDR3 protein: CASSRGTSDYYEQYF

J gene: TRBJ2-7
clone size: -
V gene: TRBV3-1
D gene: -
CDR3 DNA: TGTGCCAGCAGCACCGCTGTGAGGCTGGGCGACGAGCAGTACTTC
CDR3 protein: CASSTAVRLGDEQYF

J gene: TRBJ2-7
clone size: -
V gene: TRBV7-9
D gene: TRBD2
CDR3 DNA: TGTGCCAGCATGAGCGGGAGGACCTACGAGCAGTACTTC
CDR3 protein: CASMSGRTYEQYF

J gene: TRBJ2-7
clone size: -
V gene: TRBV12-3/TRBV12-4
D gene: TRBD1
CDR3 DNA: TGTGCCAGCAGTTTTATGTCAGGGGGCATTTACGAGCAGTACTTC
CDR3 protein: CASSFMSGGIYEQYF

J gene: TRBJ2-3
clone size: few
V gene: TRBV6-2/TRBV6-3
D gene: TRBD2
CDR3 DNA: TGTGCCAGCAGTTACTCGACTAGCGGGGGGGCCACAGATACGCAGTATTTT
CDR3 protein: CASSYSTSGGATDTQYF

J gene: TRBJ2-1
clone size: once
V gene: TRBV4-1
D gene: -
CDR3 DNA: TGCGCCAGCAGCCAAGAGTACTTGAGCTCCTACAATGAGCAGTTCTTC
CDR3 protein: CASSQEYLSSYNEQFF

J gene: TRBJ2-1
clone size: few
V gene: TRBV20-1
D gene: TRBD2
CDR3 DNA: TGCAGTGCTCTGACCGGGACTAGCGGCAACAATGAGCAGTTCTTC
CDR3 protein: CSALTGTSGNNEQFF

J gene: TRBJ1-5
clone size: -
V gene: TRBV12-3/TRBV12-4
D gene: -
CDR3 DNA: TGTGCCAGCAGTTTGGCGGGACTAGGGAATCAGCCCCAGCATTTT
CDR3 protein: CASSLAGLGNQPQHF

J gene: TRBJ2-7
clone size: few
V gene: TRBV7-6
D gene: -
CDR3 DNA: TGTGCCAGCAGCCCAGGGGGGGGATTTTACGAGCAGTACTTC
CDR3 protein: CASSPGGGFYEQYF

J gene: TRBJ2-7
clone size: -
V gene: TRBV6-2/TRBV6-3
D gene: -
CDR3 DNA: TGTGCCAGCAGTCACGGACCGACCTACGAGCAGTACTTC
CDR3 protein: CASSHGPTYEQYF

J gene: TRBJ2-4
clone size: -
V gene: TRBV5-1
D gene: -
CDR3 DNA: TGCGCCAGCAGGACGGGGTATGAAGCCAAAAACATTCAGTACTTC
CDR3 protein: CASRTGYEAKNIQYF

J gene: TRBJ1-2
clone size: once
V gene: TRBV7-9
D gene: TRBD1
CDR3 DNA: TGTGCCAGCAGCTCCCTCCGGACAGGGCCCTATGGCTACACCTTC
CDR3 protein: CASSSLRTGPYGYTF

J gene: TRBJ2-1
clone size: -
V gene: TRBV18
D gene: TRBD1
CDR3 DNA: TGTGCCAGCTCACCACTTGAACAGGGGATCAATGAGCAGTTCTTC
CDR3 protein: CASSPLEQGINEQFF

J gene: TRBJ2-5
clone size: -
V gene: TRBV15
D gene: -
CDR3 DNA: TGTGCCACCAGCAGAGGTTGGGAAGAGACCCAGTACTTC
CDR3 protein: CATSRGWEETQYF

J gene: TRBJ2-5
clone size: few
V gene: TRBV4-1
D gene: -
CDR3 DNA: TGCGCCAGCAGCCACCCGGCTCCCCAAGAGACCCAGTACTTC
CDR3 protein: CASSHPAPQETQYF

J gene: TRBJ2-7
clone size: -
V gene: TRBV4-1
D gene: TRBD2
CDR3 DNA: TGCGCCAGCAGCCCCGGGAGGACTAGCGGTTACAATGAGCAGTACTTC
CDR3 protein: CASSPGRTSGYNEQYF

J gene: TRBJ2-1
clone size: few
V gene: TRBV7-2
D gene: -
CDR3 DNA: TGTGCCAGCAGCACTAGGGGTACTTGGGTTACCTACAATGAGCAGTTCTTC
CDR3 protein: CASSTRGTWVTYNEQFF